These 13 T cell receptor beta chains were all obtained from the same sample, sequenced in a study of monozygotic twins with inflammatory bowel disease. TCRdb re-called the 5' RACE reads and catalogs CDR3 proteins one per entry, DNA excluded. The clone table shows 110,000 or so distinct CDR3 sequences, with the ten largest holding roughly an eighth. The sequenced sample was blood. The origin of the receptors is a human donor with ulcerative colitis or Crohn's disease, or a healthy co-twin of an affected twin (not recorded which).

The chain uses TRBV2 and TRBJ1-1; TCRdb names TRBD1, which stays unverified in the absence of DNA. This CDR3 is built from 15 residues. Per the germline V gene, CDR1 is SNHLY and CDR2 is FYNNEI. The CDR3 reads CASSASRQRNTEAFF. Looking up the rest from reference TRBV2 and TRBJ1-1 gives the full variable domain: EPEVTQTPSHQVTQMGQEVILRCVPISNHLYFYWYRQILGQKVEFLVSFYNNEISEKSEIFDDQFSVERPDGSNFTLKIRSTKLEDSAMYFCASSASRQRNTEAFFGQGTRLTVV.

The chain has TRBV3-1 and TRBJ2-2; TCRdb's D gene call, TRBD2, goes unchecked for lack of DNA. The CDR3 runs to 18 residues. Germline V CDR1 and CDR2: LGHDT, YNNKEL (reference sequence). This chain's CDR3 is CASNQDQWGGLNTGELFF.

The chain has TRBV3-1 and TRBJ2-1. The CDR3 runs 12 residues. The V gene's germline CDR1 is LGHDT and CDR2 YNNKEL (reference sequence). CDR3 in amino acids: CASSQDFHEQFF.

The chain carries TRBV28 and TRBJ2-1. Per germline, CDR1 MDHEN and CDR2 SYDVKM. The CDR3 consists of 14 residues. This CDR3 reads CASSLSGSGNEQFF.

The chain is built from TRBV4-2 and TRBJ1-4. This CDR3 contains 16 residues. From germline, CDR1 is LGHNA and CDR2 YNFKEQ. CDR3 loop: CASSQEDRTTNEKLFF.

The rearrangement uses TRBV19 and TRBJ2-5. The CDR3 contains 14 residues. Germline CDR1 LNHDA, CDR2 SQIVND (reference sequence). The CDR3 loop is CASSSWTEQETQYF.

This sequence joins TRBV20-1 and TRBJ2-7; TCRdb lists TRBD1, though no DNA is available to test this call. This CDR3 contains 16 residues. CDR1 is DFQATT and CDR2 is SNEGSKA in the germline V gene (reference sequence). The CDR3 sequence is CSARPLVGGGSYEQYF.

V and J are TRBV7-8 and TRBJ1-6; TCRdb designates TRBD1, a call that cannot be tested without DNA. The CDR3 length is 15 residues. Germline values: CDR1 SGHVS, CDR2 FQNEAQ. CDR3: CASSLQGKGYSPLHF.

The chain links TRBV7-2 to TRBJ2-7; as DNA is missing, the TRBD2 call by TCRdb cannot be tested. Germline V gene data show CDR1 as SGHTA and CDR2 as FQGNSA. CDR3 length: 13 residues. CDR3 in amino acids: CAGSLSSGYEQYF.

This rearrangement joins TRBV20-1 to TRBJ1-1; TCRdb returns TRBD1, unconfirmable since there is no DNA. Germline V gene sequence: CDR1 DFQATT, CDR2 SNEGSKA (reference sequence). The CDR3 is 12 residues long. The CDR3 sequence: CRLSRGDTEAFF.

This chain links TRBV10-3 with TRBJ1-5. Germline lookup yields CDR1 ENHRY and CDR2 SYGVKD. The CDR3 extends over 14 amino acids. CDR3 amino acids: CAISGAAERGPQHF.

The chain carries TRBV10-1 and TRBJ1-5; TCRdb returns TRBD1, unconfirmable since there is no DNA. Germline V gene data show CDR1 as WNHNN and CDR2 as SYGVQD (reference sequence). The CDR3 sequence is 16 residues long. CDR3 sequence reads: CASSEEWTGGRQPQHF.

The chain has TRBV5-1 and TRBJ1-1. Germline assignment: CDR1 SGHRS and CDR2 YFSETQ. The length of the CDR3 is 14 residues. This CDR3 is CASSLRGLDTEAFF.